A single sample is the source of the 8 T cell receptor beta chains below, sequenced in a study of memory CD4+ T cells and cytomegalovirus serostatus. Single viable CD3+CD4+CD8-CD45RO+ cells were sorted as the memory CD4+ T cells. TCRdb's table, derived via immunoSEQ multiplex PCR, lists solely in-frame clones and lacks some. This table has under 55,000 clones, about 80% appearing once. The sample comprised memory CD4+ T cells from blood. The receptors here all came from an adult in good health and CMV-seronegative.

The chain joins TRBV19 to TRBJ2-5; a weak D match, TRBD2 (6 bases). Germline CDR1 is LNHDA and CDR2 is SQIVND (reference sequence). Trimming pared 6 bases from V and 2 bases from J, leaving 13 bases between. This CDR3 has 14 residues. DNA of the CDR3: TGTGCCAGTAGCGTTGGGAGGACTCAAGAGACCCAGTACTTC. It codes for CASSVGRTQETQYF.

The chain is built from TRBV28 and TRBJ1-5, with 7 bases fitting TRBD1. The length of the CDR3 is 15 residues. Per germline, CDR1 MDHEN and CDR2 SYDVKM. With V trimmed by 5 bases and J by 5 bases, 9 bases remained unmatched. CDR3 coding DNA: TGTGCCAGCAGTGTGACAGGGCGGGATTATCAGCCCCAGCATTTT. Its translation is CASSVTGRDYQPQHF.

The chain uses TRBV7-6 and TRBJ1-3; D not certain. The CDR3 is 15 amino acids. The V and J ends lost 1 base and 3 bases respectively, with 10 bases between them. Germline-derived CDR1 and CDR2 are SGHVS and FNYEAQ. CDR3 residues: CASSLEDVRGNTIYF. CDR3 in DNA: TGTGCCAGCAGCTTAGAGGACGTCCGTGGAAACACCATATATTTT.

The CDR3 sequence is CASQTGTSIDEQYF. CDR3 nucleotide sequence: TGTGCCAGTCAGACCGGGACATCGATCGACGAGCAGTACTTC. V gene TRBV6-6 combines with J gene TRBJ2-7, with D possibly being TRBD1 (6 bases). The germline CDR1 and CDR2 sequences are MNHNY and SVGAGI (reference sequence). CDR3 length: 14 residues. Between the trimmed V and J ends, which lost 9 bases and 5 bases, there was a span of 20 bases.

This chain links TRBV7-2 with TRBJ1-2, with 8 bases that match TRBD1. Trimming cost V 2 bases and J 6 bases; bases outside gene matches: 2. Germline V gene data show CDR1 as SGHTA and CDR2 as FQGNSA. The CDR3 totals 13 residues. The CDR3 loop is CASSLRQGNGYTF. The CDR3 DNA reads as TGTGCCAGCAGCTTAAGACAGGGGAATGGCTACACCTTC.

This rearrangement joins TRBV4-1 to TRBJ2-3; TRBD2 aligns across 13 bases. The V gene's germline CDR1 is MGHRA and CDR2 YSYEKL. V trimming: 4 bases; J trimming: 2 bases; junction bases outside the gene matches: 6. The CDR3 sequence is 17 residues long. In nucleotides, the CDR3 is TGCGCCAGCAGCCCCTACGGGACTAGCGGGGACACAGATACGCAGTATTTT. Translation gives CASSPYGTSGDTDTQYF.

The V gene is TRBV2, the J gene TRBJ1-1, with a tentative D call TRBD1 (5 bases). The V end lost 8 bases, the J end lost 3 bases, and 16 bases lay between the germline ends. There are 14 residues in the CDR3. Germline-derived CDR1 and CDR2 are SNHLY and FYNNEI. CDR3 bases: TGTGCCAGCGGGGCGGGGAAACGGGACACTGAAGCTTTCTTT. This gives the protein CASGAGKRDTEAFF. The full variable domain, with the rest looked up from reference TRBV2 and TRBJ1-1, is EPEVTQTPSHQVTQMGQEVILRCVPISNHLYFYWYRQILGQKVEFLVSFYNNEISEKSEIFDDQFSVERPDGSNFTLKIRSTKLEDSAMYFCASGAGKRDTEAFFGQGTRLTVV.

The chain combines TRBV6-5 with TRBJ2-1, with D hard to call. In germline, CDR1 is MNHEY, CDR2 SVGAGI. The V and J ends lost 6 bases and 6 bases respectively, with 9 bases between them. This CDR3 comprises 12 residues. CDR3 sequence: CASSRTLNEQFF. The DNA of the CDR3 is TGTGCCAGCAGCAGGACCCTCAATGAGCAGTTCTTC.